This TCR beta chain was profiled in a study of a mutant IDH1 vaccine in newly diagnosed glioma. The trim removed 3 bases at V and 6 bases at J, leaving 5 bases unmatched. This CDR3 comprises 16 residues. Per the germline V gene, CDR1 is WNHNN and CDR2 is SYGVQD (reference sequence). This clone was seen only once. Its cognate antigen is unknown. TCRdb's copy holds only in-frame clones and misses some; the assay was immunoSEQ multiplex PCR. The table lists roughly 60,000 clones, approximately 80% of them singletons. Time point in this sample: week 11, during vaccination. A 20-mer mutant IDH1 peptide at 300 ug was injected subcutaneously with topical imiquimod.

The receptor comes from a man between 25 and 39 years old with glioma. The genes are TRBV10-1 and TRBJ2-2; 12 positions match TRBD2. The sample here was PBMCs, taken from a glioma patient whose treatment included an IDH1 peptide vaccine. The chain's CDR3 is CASSDIGLAGPGELFF. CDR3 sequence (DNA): TGCGCCAGCAGTGATATAGGACTAGCGGGACCCGGGGAGCTGTTTTTT.